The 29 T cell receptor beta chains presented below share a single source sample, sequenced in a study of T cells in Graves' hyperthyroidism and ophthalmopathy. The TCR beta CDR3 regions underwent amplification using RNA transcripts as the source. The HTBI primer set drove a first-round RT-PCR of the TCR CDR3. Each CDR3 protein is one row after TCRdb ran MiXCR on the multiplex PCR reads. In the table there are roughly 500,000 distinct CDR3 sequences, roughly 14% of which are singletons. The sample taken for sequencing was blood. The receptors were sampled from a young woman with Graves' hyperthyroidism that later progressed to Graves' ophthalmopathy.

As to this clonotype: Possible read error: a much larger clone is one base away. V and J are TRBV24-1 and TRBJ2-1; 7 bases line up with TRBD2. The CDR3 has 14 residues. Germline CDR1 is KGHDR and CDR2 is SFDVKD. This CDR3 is CATSPGGSYNEQCF. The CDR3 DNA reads TGTGCCACCTCTCCGGGAGGCTCCTACAATGAGCAGTGCTTC.

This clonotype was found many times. CDR3 coding DNA: TGTGCCTGGAGTGTTCTGCAGGGACCCTACAATGAGCAGTTCTTC. It yields the protein CAWSVLQGPYNEQFF. J is TRBJ2-1 and V is TRBV30; tentatively, D is TRBD1 or TRBD2 (5 bases each). This CDR3 has 15 amino acids. With 0 bases removed from V and 2 bases from J, the gap between germline ends came to 11 bases. CDR1 and CDR2 (germline): GTSNPN, SVGIG (reference sequence).

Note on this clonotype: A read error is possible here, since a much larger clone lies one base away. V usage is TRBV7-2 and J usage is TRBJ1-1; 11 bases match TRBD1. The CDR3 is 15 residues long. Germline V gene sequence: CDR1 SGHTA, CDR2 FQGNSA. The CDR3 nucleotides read TGTGCCAGCAGCTTATCGGACCCTGGGACAGGGGGACCTCTCTTT. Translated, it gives CASSLSDPGTGGPLF.

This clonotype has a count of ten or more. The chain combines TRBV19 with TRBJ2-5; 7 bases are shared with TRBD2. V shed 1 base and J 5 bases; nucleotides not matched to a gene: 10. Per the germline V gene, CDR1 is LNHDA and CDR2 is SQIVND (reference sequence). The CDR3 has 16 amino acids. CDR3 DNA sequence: TGTGCCAGTAGTATAGGGTTCCGCGGGGGACTTGAGACCCAGTACTTC. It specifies CASSIGFRGGLETQYF.

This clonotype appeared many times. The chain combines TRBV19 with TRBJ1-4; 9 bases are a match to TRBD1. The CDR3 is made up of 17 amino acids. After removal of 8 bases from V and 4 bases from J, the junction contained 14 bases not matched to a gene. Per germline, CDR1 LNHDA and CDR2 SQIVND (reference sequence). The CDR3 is CASSADRGSGFNEKLFF. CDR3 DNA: TGTGCCAGTTCCGCGGACAGGGGATCGGGCTTTAATGAAAAACTGTTTTTT.

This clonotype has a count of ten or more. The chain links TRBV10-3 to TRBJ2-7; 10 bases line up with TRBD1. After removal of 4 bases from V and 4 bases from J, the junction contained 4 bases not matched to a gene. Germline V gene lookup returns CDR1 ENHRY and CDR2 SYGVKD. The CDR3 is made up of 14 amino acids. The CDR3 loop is CAISGGTGEYEQYF. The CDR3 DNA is TGTGCCATCAGTGGGGGGACAGGGGAATACGAGCAGTACTTC.

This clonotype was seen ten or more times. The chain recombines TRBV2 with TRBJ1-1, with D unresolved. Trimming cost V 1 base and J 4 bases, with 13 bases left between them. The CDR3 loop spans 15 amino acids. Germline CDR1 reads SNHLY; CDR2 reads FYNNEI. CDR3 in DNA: TGTGCCAGCAGTGAAGTGGGCCTTATGGTCACTGAAGCTTTCTTT. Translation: CASSEVGLMVTEAFF.

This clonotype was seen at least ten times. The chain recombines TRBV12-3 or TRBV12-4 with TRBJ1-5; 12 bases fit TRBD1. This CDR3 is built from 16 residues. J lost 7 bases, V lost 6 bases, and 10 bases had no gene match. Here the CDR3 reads CASSTGAGTGGQPQHF. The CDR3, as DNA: TGTGCCAGCAGCACAGGAGCCGGGACAGGGGGCCAGCCCCAGCATTTT.

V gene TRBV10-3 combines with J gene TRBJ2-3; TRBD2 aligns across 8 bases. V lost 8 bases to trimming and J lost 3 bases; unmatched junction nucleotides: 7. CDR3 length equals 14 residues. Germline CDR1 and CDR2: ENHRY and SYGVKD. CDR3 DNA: TGTGCCATCCTGAGCGGGAGTTTTACAGATACGCAGTATTTT. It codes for CAILSGSFTDTQYF.

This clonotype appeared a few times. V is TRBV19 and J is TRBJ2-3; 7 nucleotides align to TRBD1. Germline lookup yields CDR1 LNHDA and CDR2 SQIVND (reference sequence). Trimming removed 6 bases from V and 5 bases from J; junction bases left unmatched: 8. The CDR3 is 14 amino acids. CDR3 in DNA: TGTGCCAGTAGAGACAGGGCCCGTAAAGATACGCAGTATTTT. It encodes CASRDRARKDTQYF.

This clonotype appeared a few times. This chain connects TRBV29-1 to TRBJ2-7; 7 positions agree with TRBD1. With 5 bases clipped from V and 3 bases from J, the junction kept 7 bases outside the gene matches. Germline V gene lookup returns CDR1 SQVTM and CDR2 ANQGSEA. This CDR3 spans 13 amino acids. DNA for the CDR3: TGCAGCGTTCTCAGGGGGTCGATCTACGAGCAGTACTTC. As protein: CSVLRGSIYEQYF.

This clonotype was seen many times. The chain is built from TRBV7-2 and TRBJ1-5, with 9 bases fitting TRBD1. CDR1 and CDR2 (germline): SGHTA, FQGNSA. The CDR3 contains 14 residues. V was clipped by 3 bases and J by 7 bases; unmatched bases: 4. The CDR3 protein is CASSFTGGGQPQHF. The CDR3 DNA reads TGTGCCAGCAGCTTTACAGGGGGCGGGCAGCCCCAGCATTTT.

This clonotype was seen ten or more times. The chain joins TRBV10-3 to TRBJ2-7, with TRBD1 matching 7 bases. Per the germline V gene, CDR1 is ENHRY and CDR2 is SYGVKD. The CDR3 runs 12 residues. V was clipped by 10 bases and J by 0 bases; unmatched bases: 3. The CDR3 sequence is CATRDSSYEQYF. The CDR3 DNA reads TGTGCCACCCGGGACAGCTCCTACGAGCAGTACTTC.

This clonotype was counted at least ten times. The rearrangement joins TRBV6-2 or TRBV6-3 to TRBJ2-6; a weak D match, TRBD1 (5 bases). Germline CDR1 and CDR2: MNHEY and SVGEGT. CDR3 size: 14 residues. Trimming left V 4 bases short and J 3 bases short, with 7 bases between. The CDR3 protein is CASSSGHGANVLTF. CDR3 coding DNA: TGTGCCAGCAGTTCAGGGCATGGGGCCAACGTCCTGACTTTC.

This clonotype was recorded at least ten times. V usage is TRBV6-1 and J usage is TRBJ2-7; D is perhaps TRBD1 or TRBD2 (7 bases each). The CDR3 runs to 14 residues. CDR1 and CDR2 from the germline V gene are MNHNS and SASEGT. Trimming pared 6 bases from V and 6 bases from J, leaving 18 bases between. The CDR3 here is CASRGGGGRSEQYF. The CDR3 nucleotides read TGTGCCAGCAGGGGAGGGGGCGGGAGATCCGAGCAGTACTTC.

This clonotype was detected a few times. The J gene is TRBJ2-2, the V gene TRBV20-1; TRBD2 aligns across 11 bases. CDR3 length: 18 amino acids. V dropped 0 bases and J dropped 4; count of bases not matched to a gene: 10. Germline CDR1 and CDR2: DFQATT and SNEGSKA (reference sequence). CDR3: CSARDWGSGRAGTGELFF. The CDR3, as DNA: TGCAGTGCTAGAGATTGGGGTAGCGGGAGGGCCGGCACCGGGGAGCTGTTTTTT.

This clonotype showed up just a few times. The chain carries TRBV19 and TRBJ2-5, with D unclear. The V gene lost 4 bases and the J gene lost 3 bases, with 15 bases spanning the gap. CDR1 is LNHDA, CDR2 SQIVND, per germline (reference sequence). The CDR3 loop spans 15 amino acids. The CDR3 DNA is TGTGCCAGTAGTAAGTTACGGGCAGCGAAAGAGACCCAGTACTTC. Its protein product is CASSKLRAAKETQYF.

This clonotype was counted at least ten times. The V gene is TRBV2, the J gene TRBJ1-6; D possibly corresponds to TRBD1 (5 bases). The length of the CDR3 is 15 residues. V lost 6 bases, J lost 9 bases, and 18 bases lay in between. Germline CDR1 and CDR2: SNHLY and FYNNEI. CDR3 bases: TGTGCCAGCAGCCTGACCGACAGTTTTGGTTCACCCCTCCACTTT. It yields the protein CASSLTDSFGSPLHF. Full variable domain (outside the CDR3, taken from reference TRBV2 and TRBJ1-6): EPEVTQTPSHQVTQMGQEVILRCVPISNHLYFYWYRQILGQKVEFLVSFYNNEISEKSEIFDDQFSVERPDGSNFTLKIRSTKLEDSAMYFCASSLTDSFGSPLHFGNGTRLTVT.

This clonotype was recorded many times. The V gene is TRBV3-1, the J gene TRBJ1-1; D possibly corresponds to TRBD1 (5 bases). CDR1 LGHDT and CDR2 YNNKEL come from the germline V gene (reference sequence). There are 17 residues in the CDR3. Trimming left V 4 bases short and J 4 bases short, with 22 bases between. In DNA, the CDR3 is TGTGCCAGCAGCCTGCTCGGGACCGGGATTAGTGGCACTGAAGCTTTCTTT. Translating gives CASSLLGTGISGTEAFF.

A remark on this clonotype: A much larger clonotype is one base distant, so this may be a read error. This CDR3 reads CASSPPADVTEAFF. The CDR3, as DNA: TGTGCCAGCAGCCCGCCGGCGGATGTCACTGAAGCTTTCTTT. The genes are TRBV7-3 and TRBJ1-1; the D is unclear. The CDR3 runs to 14 residues. Germline V gives CDR1 SGHTA, CDR2 FQGTGA. The ends were cut back, 5 bases at V and 4 bases at J, with 14 bases in the middle.

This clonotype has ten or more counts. The CDR3 region is CSARKGRGAVQGANEQFF. CDR3 sequence (DNA): TGCAGTGCTAGAAAGGGCCGGGGGGCCGTACAGGGGGCTAATGAGCAGTTCTTC. The chain employs TRBV20-1 and TRBJ2-1, with 9 positions matching TRBD1. The CDR3 covers 18 residues. V lost 2 bases to trimming and J lost 7 bases; unmatched junction nucleotides: 18. Germline assignment: CDR1 DFQATT and CDR2 SNEGSKA (reference sequence).

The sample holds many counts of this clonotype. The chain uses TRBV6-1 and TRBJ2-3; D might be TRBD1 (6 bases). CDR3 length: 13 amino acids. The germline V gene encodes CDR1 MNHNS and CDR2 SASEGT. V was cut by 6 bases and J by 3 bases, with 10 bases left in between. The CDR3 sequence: CASRDRMTDTQYF. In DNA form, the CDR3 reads TGTGCCAGCAGAGACAGGATGACAGATACGCAGTATTTT.

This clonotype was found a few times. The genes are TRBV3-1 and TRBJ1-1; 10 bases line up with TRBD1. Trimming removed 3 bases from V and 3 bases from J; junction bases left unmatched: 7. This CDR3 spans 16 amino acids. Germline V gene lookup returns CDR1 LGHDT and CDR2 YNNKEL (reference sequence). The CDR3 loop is CASSHMSGTGDTEAFF. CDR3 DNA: TGTGCCAGCAGCCACATGTCCGGGACAGGGGACACTGAAGCTTTCTTT.

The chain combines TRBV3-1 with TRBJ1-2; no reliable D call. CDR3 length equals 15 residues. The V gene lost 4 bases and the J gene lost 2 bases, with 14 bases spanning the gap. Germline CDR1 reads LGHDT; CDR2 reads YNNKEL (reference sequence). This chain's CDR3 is CASSPAGLGNYGYTF. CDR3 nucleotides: TGTGCCAGCAGCCCCGCGGGGTTGGGGAACTATGGCTACACCTTC.

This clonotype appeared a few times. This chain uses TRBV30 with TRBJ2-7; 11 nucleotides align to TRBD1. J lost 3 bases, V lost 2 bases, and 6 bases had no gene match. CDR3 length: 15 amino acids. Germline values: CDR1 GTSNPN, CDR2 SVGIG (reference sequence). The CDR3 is CAWSLRDRGFYEQYF. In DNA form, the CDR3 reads TGTGCCTGGAGTCTCCGGGACAGGGGGTTCTACGAGCAGTACTTC.

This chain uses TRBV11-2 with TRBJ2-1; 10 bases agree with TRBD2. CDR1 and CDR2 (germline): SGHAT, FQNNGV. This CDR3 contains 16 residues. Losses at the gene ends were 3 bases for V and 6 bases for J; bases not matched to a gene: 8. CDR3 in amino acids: CASSFELAGAVNEQFF. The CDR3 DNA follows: TGTGCCAGCAGCTTCGAGCTAGCGGGAGCAGTCAATGAGCAGTTCTTC.

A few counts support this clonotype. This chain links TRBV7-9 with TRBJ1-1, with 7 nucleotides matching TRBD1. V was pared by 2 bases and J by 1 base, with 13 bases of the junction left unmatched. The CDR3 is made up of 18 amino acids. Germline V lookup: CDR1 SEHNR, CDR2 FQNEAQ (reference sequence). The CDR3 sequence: CASSLSLARGGPNTEAFF. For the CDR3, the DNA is TGTGCCAGCAGCTTAAGCTTGGCAAGAGGGGGCCCGAACACTGAAGCTTTCTTT. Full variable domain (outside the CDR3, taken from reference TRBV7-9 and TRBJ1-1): DTGVSQNPRHKITKRGQNVTFRCDPISEHNRLYWYRQTLGQGPEFLTYFQNEAQLEKSRLLSDRFSAERPKGSFSTLEIQRTEQGDSAMYLCASSLSLARGGPNTEAFFGQGTRLTVV.

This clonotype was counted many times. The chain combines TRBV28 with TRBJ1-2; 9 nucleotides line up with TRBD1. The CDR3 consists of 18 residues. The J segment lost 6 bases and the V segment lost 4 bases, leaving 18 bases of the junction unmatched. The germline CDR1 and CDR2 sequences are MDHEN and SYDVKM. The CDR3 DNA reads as TGTGCCAGCAGTTCTTTTGTATTGCGGGACAGGGTTTCTGATGGCTACACCTTC. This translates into CASSSFVLRDRVSDGYTF.

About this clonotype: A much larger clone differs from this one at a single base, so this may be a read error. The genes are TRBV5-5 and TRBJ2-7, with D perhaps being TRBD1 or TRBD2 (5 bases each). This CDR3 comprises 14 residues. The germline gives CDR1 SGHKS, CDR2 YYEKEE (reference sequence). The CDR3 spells CAGSLFGTALEQYF. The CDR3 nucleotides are TGTGCCGGCAGCTTGTTCGGGACGGCCCTCGAGCAGTACTTC.